Listed below are T cell receptor beta chains from one sample, sequenced in a study of T-cell reconstitution after alpha-beta-depleted transplantation in children. TCRdb fed the PCR reads into MiXCR, producing one record per CDR3 protein. Among 500,000 or so distinct CDR3 sequences listed, approximately 10% were seen once. Sequencing used PBMCs, mostly from graft donor cells, obtained 180 days after TCRalphabeta/CD19-depleted stem cell transplant. Source of these receptors: a female patient between 2 and 15 years old who had a stem cell transplant for aplastic anemia, so the T cells may come from the graft donor. CDR3s leave out the opening cysteine and the closing phenylalanine or tryptophan.

j_call	v_call	cdr3_aa
TRBJ1-5	TRBV20-1	SASGQFNQPQH
TRBJ2-3	TRBV27	ASRVRERLEDTQY
TRBJ1-6	TRBV12-3/TRBV12-4	ASSPRVRADSPLH
TRBJ2-7	TRBV7-2	ASSLSPGRDEQY
TRBJ2-5	TRBV27	ASSLGLAGPQTQY
TRBJ2-1	TRBV12-3/TRBV12-4	ASSFRSGRARNEQF
TRBJ2-5	TRBV20-1	SAGAPQRSRYQETQY
TRBJ2-7	TRBV20-1	SAPPIGREQY
TRBJ1-1	TRBV20-1	SAYGDWNTEAF
TRBJ1-1	TRBV7-9	ASSPRPSMNTEAF
TRBJ1-1	TRBV14	ASSRNRNTEAF
TRBJ2-7	TRBV30	AWSVPAGRVNEQY
TRBJ1-1	TRBV6-2/TRBV6-3	ASREAPTEAF
TRBJ1-1	TRBV5-1	ASSLDTWVSNTEAF
TRBJ2-3	TRBV2	ASSVGTSLFTDTQY
TRBJ1-2	TRBV7-9	ASSSWTGNNYGYT
TRBJ1-2	TRBV27	ASTRQGDYGYT
TRBJ1-1	TRBV28	ASSTPRYEAF
TRBJ1-1	TRBV28	ASCDTTNTEAF